This T cell receptor (beta chain) was observed in a study of T cell responses to AZD1222 COVID-19 vaccine. Study-wide results and limits: Breadth and depth of Spike-specific TCRs rose after two AZD1222 doses. Mapped onto spike, vaccine-associated CD4 TCRs spanned it and were dominant at 160-218 and 743-854. Clonal diversity was possibly underestimated, and white British individuals and females predominated among donors.

V lost 8 bases and J 2 bases, leaving 15 bases between the germline ends. CDR1 and CDR2 (germline): SNHLY, FYNNEI. This CDR3 is 14 amino acids long. Profiling relied on immunoSEQ multiplex PCR, and the TCRdb table lists in-frame clones only, not all of them. This sample has 110,000 or so clones, with roughly 86% found just once. Note on this clone: The antigen remains undetermined.

Combined were second doses at about 4 or about 12 weeks. The J gene is TRBJ1-2, the V gene TRBV2; D is uncertain. The source material was peripheral blood, sampled 28 days after the second AZD1222 dose. The sequence derives from an adult who received the AZD1222 COVID-19 vaccine. The CDR3 nucleotides are TGTGCCAGCGGGGTCCTTACAGCGAACTATGGCTACACCTTC. Translation: CASGVLTANYGYTF.